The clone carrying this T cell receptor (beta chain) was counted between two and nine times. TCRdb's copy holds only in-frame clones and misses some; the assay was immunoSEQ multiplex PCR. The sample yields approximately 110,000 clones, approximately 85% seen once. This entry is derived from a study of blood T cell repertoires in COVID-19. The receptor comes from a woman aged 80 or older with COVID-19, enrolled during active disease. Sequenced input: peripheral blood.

CDR3 protein: CASSAGQLNTEAFF. CDR3 sequence (DNA): TGTGCCAGCAGTGCGGGACAGCTGAACACTGAAGCTTTCTTT. The chain carries TRBV28 and TRBJ1-1, with 7 positions matching TRBD1. The germline gives CDR1 MDHEN, CDR2 SYDVKM. The CDR3 runs 14 residues. With 5 bases clipped from V and 0 bases from J, the junction kept 3 bases outside the gene matches.